This TCR beta chain derives from a study of identical twins. This clonotype was detected many times. Its matching antigen is unknown. The CDR3 sequence is 12 residues long. V shed 6 bases and J shed 4 bases, with 10 bases lying between them. Germline values: CDR1 SGHDN, CDR2 FVKESK. Study-level points and caveats: Rather than following the same donors, the conclusions depended on cross-sectional statistical analysis.

TCRdb reanalysed the 5' RACE reads using MiXCR and keeps one entry per CDR3 protein. The data show 500,000 or so distinct CDR3 sequences, with 14% seen just once and more than 0.8% held by the top ten. The same sample was also studied in work on yellow fever vaccine responses in identical twins.

V is TRBV14 and J is TRBJ2-7; D call uncertain. The origin of this receptor is a woman in her late teens or twenties in good health. What was sequenced was CD4+ T cells sorted from blood. The CDR3: CASSLQLYEQYF. DNA of the CDR3: TGTGCCAGCAGTCTCCAACTGTACGAGCAGTACTTC.